Below are 5 T cell receptor beta chains sequenced from a single sample in a study of blood T cell repertoires in COVID-19. Only in-frame clones appear in the TCRdb table, and some are missing; sequencing was by immunoSEQ multiplex PCR. The sample gives 65,000 to 90,000 clones, over 75% of which show up once; under 6% is in the top ten. The material sequenced was peripheral blood. These receptors all come from a human donor in a cohort sampled during active COVID-19.

The chain couples TRBV7-9 to TRBJ2-7; TRBD1 matches 8 bases. CDR3 length equals 12 residues. Trimming removed 5 bases from V and 5 bases from J; junction bases left unmatched: 2. CDR1 and CDR2 (germline): SEHNR, FQNEAQ (reference sequence). CDR3 nucleotides: TGTGCCAGCAGCGCGGGACAGGACGAGCAGTACTTC. It encodes CASSAGQDEQYF.

The chain employs TRBV7-9 and TRBJ1-4; D gene unclear. Germline V lookup: CDR1 SEHNR, CDR2 FQNEAQ (reference sequence). Trimming pared 7 bases from V and 6 bases from J, leaving 12 bases between. The CDR3 has 13 residues. This chain's CDR3 is CASTPGGDEKLFF. In DNA form, the CDR3 reads TGTGCCAGCACCCCGGGAGGAGATGAAAAACTGTTTTTT.

The V gene is TRBV19, the J gene TRBJ2-3; TRBD2 agrees at 9 bases. Germline CDR1 is LNHDA and CDR2 is SQIVND (reference sequence). CDR3 length: 14 residues. V was clipped by 3 bases and J by 5 bases; unmatched bases: 3. CDR3: CASSMELAGDTQYF. CDR3 nucleotides: TGTGCCAGTAGTATGGAACTAGCGGGAGATACGCAGTATTTT.

The sample holds one count of this clone. The chain is built from TRBV2 and TRBJ1-2; 9 bases align to TRBD1. Germline V gene lookup returns CDR1 SNHLY and CDR2 FYNNEI. With 0 bases clipped from V and 8 bases from J, the junction kept 10 bases outside the gene matches. The CDR3 has 16 amino acids. The CDR3, as DNA: TGTGCCAGCAGTGAAGCGCTCCGCGACAGGGGGGACGGCTACACCTTC. It codes for CASSEALRDRGDGYTF.

The chain combines TRBV5-6 with TRBJ1-1; D is perhaps TRBD1 (6 bases). Germline CDR1 reads SGHDT; CDR2 reads YYEEEE. V lost 4 bases and J 1 base, leaving 11 bases between the germline ends. The CDR3 sequence is 14 residues long. Here the CDR3 DNA reads TGTGCCAGCAGCCCGACAGGACAGAACACTGAAGCTTTCTTT. Amino acids: CASSPTGQNTEAFF.